The clone carrying this T cell receptor (beta chain) appeared once. Antigen: not known. The data were obtained in a study of monozygotic twins with cystic fibrosis. General observations from the study: Unrelated CF individuals shared fewer identical clonotypes than monozygotic CF twins.

The CDR3 sequence is 15 residues long. Per germline, CDR1 SGHDT and CDR2 YYEEEE. The V end lost 0 bases, the J end lost 4 bases, and 11 bases lay between the germline ends. The repertoire was sequenced with immunoSEQ multiplex PCR; TCRdb's copy has only in-frame clones and lacks some. The sample holds approximately 33,000 clones, approximately 80% seen once. This chain uses TRBV5-6 with TRBJ2-1; D unresolved. The sequenced material came from blood. The receptor was derived from a girl aged 2-15 years with cystic fibrosis. The CDR3 loop is CASSLEQSYYNEQFF. CDR3 bases: TGTGCCAGCAGCTTGGAACAGAGTTATTACAATGAGCAGTTCTTC.